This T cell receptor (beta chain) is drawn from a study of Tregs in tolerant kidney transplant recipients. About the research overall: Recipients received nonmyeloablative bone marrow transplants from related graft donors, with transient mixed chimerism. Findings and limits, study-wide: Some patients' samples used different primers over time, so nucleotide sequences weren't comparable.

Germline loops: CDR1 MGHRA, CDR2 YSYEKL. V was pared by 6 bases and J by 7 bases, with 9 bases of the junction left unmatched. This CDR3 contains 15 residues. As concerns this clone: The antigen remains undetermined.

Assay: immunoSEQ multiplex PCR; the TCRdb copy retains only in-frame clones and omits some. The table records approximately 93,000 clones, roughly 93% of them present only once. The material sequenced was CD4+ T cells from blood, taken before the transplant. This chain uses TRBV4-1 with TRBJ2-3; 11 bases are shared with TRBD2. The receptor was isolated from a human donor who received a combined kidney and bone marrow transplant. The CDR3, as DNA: TGCGCCAGCAGACTACTAGCGGGAGTAGGGAATACGCAGTATTTT. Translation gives CASRLLAGVGNTQYF.